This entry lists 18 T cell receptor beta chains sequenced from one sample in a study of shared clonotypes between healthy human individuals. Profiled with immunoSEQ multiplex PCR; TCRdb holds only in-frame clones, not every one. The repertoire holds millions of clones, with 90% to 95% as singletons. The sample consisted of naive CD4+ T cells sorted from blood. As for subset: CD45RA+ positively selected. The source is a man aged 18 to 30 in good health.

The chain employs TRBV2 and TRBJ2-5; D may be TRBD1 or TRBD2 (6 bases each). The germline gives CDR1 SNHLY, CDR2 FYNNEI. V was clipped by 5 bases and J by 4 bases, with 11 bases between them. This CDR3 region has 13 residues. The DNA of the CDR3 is TGTGCCAGCAGTACGGGGGCGGGAGAGACCCAGTACTTC. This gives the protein CASSTGAGETQYF.

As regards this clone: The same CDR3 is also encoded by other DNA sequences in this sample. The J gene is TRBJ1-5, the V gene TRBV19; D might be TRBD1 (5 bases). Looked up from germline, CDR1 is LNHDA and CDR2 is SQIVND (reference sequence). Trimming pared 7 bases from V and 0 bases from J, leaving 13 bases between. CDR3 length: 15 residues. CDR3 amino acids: CASNTGADSNQPQHF. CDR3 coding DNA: TGTGCCAGTAATACAGGTGCTGATAGCAATCAGCCCCAGCATTTT.

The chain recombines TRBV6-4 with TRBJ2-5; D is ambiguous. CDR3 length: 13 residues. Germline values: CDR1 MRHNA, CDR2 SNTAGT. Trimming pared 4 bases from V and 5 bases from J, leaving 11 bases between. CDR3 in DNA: TGTGCCAGCAGTGTCCTAGTAGGGGAGACCCAGTACTTC. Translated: CASSVLVGETQYF.

The CDR3 nucleotides read TGTGCCAGCTCACCAGTAGGACAGGGATTCTCCTACGAGCAGTACTTC. Its translation: CASSPVGQGFSYEQYF. V usage is TRBV18 and J usage is TRBJ2-7, with 8 bases fitting TRBD1. CDR1 and CDR2 (germline): KGHSH, LQKENI. The V segment lost 2 bases and the J segment 0 bases; nucleotides outside the gene matches: 6. CDR3 length equals 16 residues.

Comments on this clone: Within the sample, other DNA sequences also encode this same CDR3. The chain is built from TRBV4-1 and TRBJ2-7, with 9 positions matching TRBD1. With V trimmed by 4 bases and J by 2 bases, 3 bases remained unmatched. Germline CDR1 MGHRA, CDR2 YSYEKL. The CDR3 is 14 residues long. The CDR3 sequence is CASSPRQGAYEQYF. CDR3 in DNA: TGCGCCAGCAGCCCAAGACAGGGGGCCTACGAGCAGTACTTC.

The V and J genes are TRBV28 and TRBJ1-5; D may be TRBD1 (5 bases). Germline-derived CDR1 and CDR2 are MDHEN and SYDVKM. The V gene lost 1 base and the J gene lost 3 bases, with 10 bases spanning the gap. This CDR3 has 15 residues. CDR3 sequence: CASSLSGGTNQPQHF. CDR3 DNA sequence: TGTGCCAGCAGTTTATCCGGGGGGACCAATCAGCCCCAGCATTTT.

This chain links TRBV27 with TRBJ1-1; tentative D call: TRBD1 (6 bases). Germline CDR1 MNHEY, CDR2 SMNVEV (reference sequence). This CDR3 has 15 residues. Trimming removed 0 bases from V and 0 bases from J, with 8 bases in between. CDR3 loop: CASSLSQGLNTEAFF. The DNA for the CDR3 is TGTGCCAGCAGTTTATCCCAGGGGTTGAACACTGAAGCTTTCTTT.

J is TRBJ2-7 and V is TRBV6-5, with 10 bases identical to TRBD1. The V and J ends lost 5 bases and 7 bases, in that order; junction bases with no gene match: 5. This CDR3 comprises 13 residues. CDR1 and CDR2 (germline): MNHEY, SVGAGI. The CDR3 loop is CASSQGQGGEQYF. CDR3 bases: TGTGCCAGCAGTCAAGGACAGGGGGGGGAGCAGTACTTC.

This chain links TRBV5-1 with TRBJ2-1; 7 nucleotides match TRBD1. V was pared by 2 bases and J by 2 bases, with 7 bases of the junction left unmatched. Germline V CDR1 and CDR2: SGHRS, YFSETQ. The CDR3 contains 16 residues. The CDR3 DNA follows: TGCGCCAGCAGCTTTGGTGGGACAGCTACCTACAATGAGCAGTTCTTC. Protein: CASSFGGTATYNEQFF. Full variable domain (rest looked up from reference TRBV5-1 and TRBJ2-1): KAGVTQTPRYLIKTRGQQVTLSCSPISGHRSVSWYQQTPGQGLQFLFEYFSETQRNKGNFPGRFSGRQFSNSRSEMNVSTLELGDSALYLCASSFGGTATYNEQFFGPGTRLTVL.

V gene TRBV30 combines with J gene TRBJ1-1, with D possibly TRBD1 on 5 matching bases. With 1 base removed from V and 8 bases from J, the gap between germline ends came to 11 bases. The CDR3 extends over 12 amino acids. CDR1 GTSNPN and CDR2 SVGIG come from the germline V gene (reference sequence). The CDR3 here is CAWSAGGVEAFF. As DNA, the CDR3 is TGTGCCTGGAGTGCCGGGGGAGTGGAAGCTTTCTTT.

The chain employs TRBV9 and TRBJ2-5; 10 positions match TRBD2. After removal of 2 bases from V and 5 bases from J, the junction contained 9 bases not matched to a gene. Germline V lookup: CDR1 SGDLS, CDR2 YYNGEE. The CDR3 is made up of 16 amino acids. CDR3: CASSVLFSGGFETQYF. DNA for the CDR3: TGTGCCAGCAGCGTCCTTTTTAGCGGGGGGTTTGAGACCCAGTACTTC.

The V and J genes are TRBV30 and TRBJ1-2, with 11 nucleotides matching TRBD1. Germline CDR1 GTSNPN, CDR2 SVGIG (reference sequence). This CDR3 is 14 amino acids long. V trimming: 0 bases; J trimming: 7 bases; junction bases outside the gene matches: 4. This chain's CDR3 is CAWSVGQGASGYTF. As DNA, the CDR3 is TGTGCCTGGAGTGTAGGACAGGGGGCTAGTGGCTACACCTTC.

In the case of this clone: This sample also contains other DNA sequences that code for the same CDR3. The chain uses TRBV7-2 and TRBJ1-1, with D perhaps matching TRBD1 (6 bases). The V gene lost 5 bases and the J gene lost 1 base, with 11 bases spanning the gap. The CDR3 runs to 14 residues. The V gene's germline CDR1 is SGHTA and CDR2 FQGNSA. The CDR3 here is CASSPGQGNTEAFF. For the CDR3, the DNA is TGTGCCAGCAGCCCGGGACAAGGGAACACTGAAGCTTTCTTT.

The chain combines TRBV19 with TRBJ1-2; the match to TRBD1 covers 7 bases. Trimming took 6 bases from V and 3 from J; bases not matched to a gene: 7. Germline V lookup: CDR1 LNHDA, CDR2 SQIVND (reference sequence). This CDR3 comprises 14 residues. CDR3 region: CASRRQGQDYGYTF. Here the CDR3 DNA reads TGTGCCAGTAGACGACAGGGTCAGGACTATGGCTACACCTTC.

CDR3 nucleotides: TGTGCCAGCTCACCCACGGCCTCTAACTATGGCTACACCTTC. Protein sequence: CASSPTASNYGYTF. This chain uses TRBV18 with TRBJ1-2; D uncertain. The V gene's germline CDR1 is KGHSH and CDR2 LQKENI. Deletions cut 3 bases from V and 0 bases from J, with 8 bases between. This CDR3 is 14 amino acids long.

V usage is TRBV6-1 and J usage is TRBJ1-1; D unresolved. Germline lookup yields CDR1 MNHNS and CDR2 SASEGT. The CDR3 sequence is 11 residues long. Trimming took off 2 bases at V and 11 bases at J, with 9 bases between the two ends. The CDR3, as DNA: TGTGCCAGCAGTGAAAACAGTATGGCTTTCTTT. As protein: CASSENSMAFF.

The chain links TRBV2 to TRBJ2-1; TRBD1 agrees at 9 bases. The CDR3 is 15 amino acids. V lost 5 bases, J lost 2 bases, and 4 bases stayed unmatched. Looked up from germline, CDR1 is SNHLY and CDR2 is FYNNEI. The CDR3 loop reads CASSSGTGTYNEQFF. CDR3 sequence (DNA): TGTGCCAGCAGTTCCGGGACAGGGACCTACAATGAGCAGTTCTTC. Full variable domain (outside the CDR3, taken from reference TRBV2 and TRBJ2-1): EPEVTQTPSHQVTQMGQEVILRCVPISNHLYFYWYRQILGQKVEFLVSFYNNEISEKSEIFDDQFSVERPDGSNFTLKIRSTKLEDSAMYFCASSSGTGTYNEQFFGPGTRLTVL.

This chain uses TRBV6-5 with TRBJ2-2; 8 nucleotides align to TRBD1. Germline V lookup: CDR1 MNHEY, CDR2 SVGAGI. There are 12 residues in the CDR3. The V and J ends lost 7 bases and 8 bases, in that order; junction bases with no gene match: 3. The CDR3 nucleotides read TGTGCCAGCAAAAGACAGGGGGGGGAGCTGTTTTTT. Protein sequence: CASKRQGGELFF.